This T cell receptor beta chain was sequenced in a study of blood T cell repertoires in COVID-19. In the study overall: Material from acute and convalescent COVID-19 was sourced from the United States, Italy and Spain. T cells, B-cell-depleted T cells, or PBMCs provided the cDNA or gDNA that served as material.

Germline V CDR1 and CDR2: SGHNT, YYREEE (reference sequence). This CDR3 has 15 residues. V lost 0 bases, J lost 7 bases, and 4 bases stayed unmatched. As originally analysed: Amplifying reference gene primers gave estimates of nucleated cell counts. Some clones are missing from TCRdb's copy, which holds only in-frame ones; the method was immunoSEQ multiplex PCR. Clone size and the V and J calls come from that table; the DNA yielded D and trimming. Here the sample spans about 120,000 clones, roughly 79% being singletons. The chain joins TRBV5-4 to TRBJ1-2; 12 bases align to TRBD1. The origin of this receptor is a human donor in a cohort sampled during active COVID-19. The sample taken for sequencing was peripheral blood. The CDR3 nucleotides are TGTGCCAGCAGCTTGGGGGGACAGGGGGCTTTTGGCTACACCTTC. It is translated as CASSLGGQGAFGYTF.